The 21 T cell receptor beta chains given below trace back to one sample, sequenced in a study of vaccination and CD4 T cells after COVID-19. The Oncomine TCR Beta short-read assay was applied to DNA of cultured CD4+ T cells. TCRdb ran MiXCR on the PCR reads and lists one entry per CDR3 protein. Here the sample spans around 15,000 distinct CDR3 sequences, under 50% being singletons. No antigen has been assigned to these receptors. Treatment described: approximately 9-day PBMC culture with coronavirus spike peptide pools or control peptides (ViraFEST assay). Source material: CD4+ T cells from blood, cultured in vitro. Every receptor here comes from a human donor who had recovered from COVID-19.

There are a few counts of this clonotype. The rearrangement links TRBV7-9 to TRBJ2-1, with D unresolved. The CDR3 consists of 12 residues. The germline V and J ends were trimmed by 1 base and 7 bases, with 5 bases remaining between them. Per the germline V gene, CDR1 is SEHNR and CDR2 is FQNEAQ (reference sequence). This CDR3 is CASSLGENEQFF. Written as DNA, the CDR3 is TGTGCCAGCAGCTTAGGAGAGAATGAGCAGTTCTTC.

In DNA, the CDR3 is TGTGCCAGCAGCTTAGAGGGAGCAGCTAACTATGGCTACACCTTC. It is translated as CASSLEGAANYGYTF. The V and J genes are TRBV11-2 and TRBJ1-2; no definite D call. V lost 0 bases and J lost 0, with 8 bases in between. Germline V gene lookup returns CDR1 SGHAT and CDR2 FQNNGV. The CDR3 is made up of 15 amino acids.

This clonotype was counted a single time. The J gene is TRBJ2-1, the V gene TRBV28; 9 positions match TRBD1. J gave up 5 bases and V 4 bases, and 6 bases lay outside the gene matches. Germline-derived CDR1 and CDR2 are MDHEN and SYDVKM. The CDR3 totals 15 residues. The CDR3 DNA follows: TGTGCCAGCAGTTCTCCGGGACAGGGTCACAATGAGCAGTTCTTC. Translating it yields CASSSPGQGHNEQFF.

This clonotype is a singleton in its sample. V and J are TRBV6-5 and TRBJ1-1; 8 bases are a match to TRBD1. Germline-derived CDR1 and CDR2 are MNHEY and SVGAGI. The V and J ends lost 6 bases and 1 base, in that order; junction bases with no gene match: 10. The CDR3 covers 16 residues. In nucleotides, the CDR3 is TGTGCCAGCAGCTACCTACTAGGGACAGGGAACACTGAAGCTTTCTTT. This sequence encodes CASSYLLGTGNTEAFF.

By frequency in the sample, this clonotype is medium-sized. The genes are TRBV19 and TRBJ1-6; TRBD1 matches at 7 bases. The ends lost 5 bases at V and 7 bases at J; junction bases unmatched: 5. Looked up from germline, CDR1 is LNHDA and CDR2 is SQIVND (reference sequence). The CDR3 spans 14 residues. The DNA of the CDR3 is TGTGCCAGTAGTGCTCGGGACAGAAATTCACCCCTCCACTTT. Its translation is CASSARDRNSPLHF.

V gene TRBV7-2 combines with J gene TRBJ2-7, with 10 nucleotides matching TRBD1. CDR3 length: 16 amino acids. Germline CDR1 reads SGHTA; CDR2 reads FQGNSA. V shed 6 bases and J 3 bases; nucleotides not matched to a gene: 11. CDR3 in DNA: TGTGCCAGCAGAGGATCGGGACAGGGGAAAAGCTACGAGCAGTACTTC. Residues: CASRGSGQGKSYEQYF.

The chain couples TRBV28 to TRBJ2-7; TRBD2 agrees at 8 bases. The germline V gene encodes CDR1 MDHEN and CDR2 SYDVKM. This CDR3 spans 15 amino acids. The V segment lost 4 bases and the J segment 6 bases; nucleotides outside the gene matches: 11. The CDR3 region is CASSYLIAGGGEQYF. DNA for the CDR3: TGTGCCAGCAGTTATTTAATCGCGGGAGGTGGCGAGCAGTACTTC.

This chain links TRBV20-1 with TRBJ2-1; D is possibly TRBD1 (6 bases). The V end was cut by 5 bases, the J end by 3 bases, with 17 bases between. The germline CDR1 and CDR2 sequences are DFQATT and SNEGSKA (reference sequence). CDR3 length equals 15 residues. The CDR3 loop is CSAAPLRGGYNEQFF. The CDR3 DNA reads TGCAGTGCTGCCCCGCTCAGGGGTGGCTACAATGAGCAGTTCTTC.

J is TRBJ1-2 and V is TRBV7-3, with D hard to call. The CDR3 contains 13 residues. Trimming left V 5 bases short and J 6 bases short, with 13 bases between. The germline CDR1 and CDR2 sequences are SGHTA and FQGTGA. The CDR3, as DNA: TGTGCCAGCAGCCCCCGGGAAAAGGATGGCTACACCTTC. Its translation is CASSPREKDGYTF.

The V gene is TRBV20-1, the J gene TRBJ1-3, with 9 bases aligning to TRBD1. Losses at the gene ends were 2 bases for V and 1 base for J; bases not matched to a gene: 6. CDR3 size: 16 residues. Germline V lookup: CDR1 DFQATT, CDR2 SNEGSKA (reference sequence). The CDR3 DNA is TGCAGTGCTAGATGGTCCGGGACAGGGTCTGGAAACACCATATATTTT. It yields the protein CSARWSGTGSGNTIYF.

The chain links TRBV6-1 to TRBJ2-6; 12 nucleotides line up with TRBD1. Unmatched junction bases numbered 7, after V lost 7 bases and J lost 0 bases. This CDR3 comprises 18 residues. The germline V gene encodes CDR1 MNHNS and CDR2 SASEGT. Here the CDR3 DNA reads TGTGCCAGCACCTCCGGGGACAGGGGGCCCTCTGGGGCCAACGTCCTGACTTTC. The encoded protein is CASTSGDRGPSGANVLTF.

This clonotype was detected a few times. V and J are TRBV28 and TRBJ2-3; D gene unclear. Trimming removed 5 bases at V and 0 bases at J, with 9 bases between. The CDR3 has 14 residues. The germline V gene has CDR1 MDHEN and CDR2 SYDVKM. CDR3 DNA: TGTGCCAGCAGTCTCGCCTGGAGCACAGATACGCAGTATTTT. It translates to CASSLAWSTDTQYF.

The V gene is TRBV20-1, the J gene TRBJ1-1; the D is unclear. V was pared by 0 bases and J by 1 base, with 0 bases between. Germline CDR1 and CDR2: DFQATT and SNEGSKA (reference sequence). This CDR3 has 11 residues. CDR3 sequence reads: CSARENTEAFF. As DNA, the CDR3 is TGCAGTGCTAGAGAGAACACTGAAGCTTTCTTT.

This clonotype has just a few counts. The CDR3 protein is CASPTGTSAYEQYF. The CDR3 region has the DNA TGTGCCAGCCCGACAGGGACCTCAGCCTACGAGCAGTACTTC. The rearrangement joins TRBV6-1 to TRBJ2-7; TRBD1 matches 7 bases. The CDR3 runs 14 residues. V shed 8 bases and J 2 bases; nucleotides not matched to a gene: 9. Germline CDR1 and CDR2: MNHNS and SASEGT.

The table lists this clonotype with a few counts. This chain links TRBV20-1 with TRBJ2-3; TRBD2 matches 12 bases. The ends lost 2 bases at V and 4 bases at J; junction bases unmatched: 4. The CDR3 runs 15 residues. The germline V gene has CDR1 DFQATT and CDR2 SNEGSKA (reference sequence). This chain's CDR3 is CSARRTSGTADTQYF. The DNA for the CDR3 is TGCAGTGCTAGAAGGACTAGCGGGACGGCAGATACGCAGTATTTT.

V is TRBV7-2 and J is TRBJ2-7, with D possibly TRBD2 on 5 matching bases. This CDR3 is 15 amino acids long. Germline lookup yields CDR1 SGHTA and CDR2 FQGNSA. Between the trimmed V and J ends, which lost 3 bases and 3 bases, there was a span of 15 bases. CDR3 DNA: TGTGCCAGCAGCTTTCCGGGTCTCGGGAACTACGAGCAGTACTTC. Amino acids: CASSFPGLGNYEQYF.

This rearrangement joins TRBV28 to TRBJ1-2, with 8 bases identical to TRBD1. CDR3 size: 14 residues. Germline CDR1 and CDR2: MDHEN and SYDVKM. J was trimmed by 2 bases and V by 4 bases; bases with no gene match: 3. The CDR3 spells CASSSTGGNYGYTF. CDR3 nucleotide sequence: TGTGCCAGCAGTTCAACAGGGGGAAACTATGGCTACACCTTC.

This clonotype was picked up a small number of times. The V and J genes are TRBV28 and TRBJ2-2; D not resolved. Germline CDR1 and CDR2: MDHEN and SYDVKM. V was clipped by 6 bases and J by 4 bases, with 12 bases between them. This CDR3 region has 14 residues. CDR3 loop: CASRGPMGTGELFF. CDR3 DNA sequence: TGTGCCAGCAGGGGCCCGATGGGCACCGGGGAGCTGTTTTTT.

The chain recombines TRBV6-2 or TRBV6-3 with TRBJ2-7, with D perhaps TRBD1 (6 bases). V dropped 2 bases and J dropped 2 bases, with 16 bases sitting between them. Germline V gives CDR1 MNHEY, CDR2 SVGEGT. The length of the CDR3 is 16 residues. This chain's CDR3 is CASSYTRQVLTYEQYF. For the CDR3, the DNA is TGTGCCAGCAGTTACACAAGACAGGTGCTTACCTACGAGCAGTACTTC.

The chain links TRBV6-2 or TRBV6-3 to TRBJ2-7; possibly TRBD1 for D (6 bases). Looked up from germline, CDR1 is MNHEY and CDR2 is SVGEGT. CDR3 size: 15 residues. Trimming left V 4 bases short and J 5 bases short, with 18 bases between. CDR3 amino acids: CASSLTSGQLNEQYF. CDR3 DNA sequence: TGTGCCAGCAGTTTAACCTCAGGACAGCTCAACGAGCAGTACTTC.

The gene calls are TRBV12-5 and TRBJ2-3; TRBD2 is a possible D gene (5 bases). Germline loops: CDR1 LGHNT, CDR2 FRNRAP. This CDR3 has 13 residues. Trimming removed 7 bases at V and 4 bases at J, with 12 bases between. CDR3: CASARSGADTQYF. The CDR3 coding sequence is TGTGCTAGTGCCCGGAGCGGTGCAGATACGCAGTATTTT.